Each of the 4 T cell receptor beta chains below was sequenced from the same sample in a study of T cell responses to AZD1222 COVID-19 vaccine. Data came from immunoSEQ multiplex PCR; TCRdb stores just in-frame clones and leaves some out. The profile shows approximately 170,000 clones, around 94% of them singletons. This sample comprised peripheral blood, obtained 28 days after the second AZD1222 dose. The receptor set was obtained from an adult who received the AZD1222 COVID-19 vaccine.

The rearrangement links TRBV4-2 to TRBJ1-1, with unresolved D. V shed 1 base and J shed 5 bases, with 11 bases lying between them. Germline CDR1 and CDR2: LGHNA and YNFKEQ. The CDR3 runs to 14 residues. The CDR3 loop reads CASSQVGMGTEAFF. The DNA of the CDR3 is TGTGCCAGCAGCCAAGTTGGGATGGGTACTGAAGCTTTCTTT.

This sequence joins TRBV6-5 and TRBJ2-7; tentatively, D is TRBD1 or TRBD2 (6 bases each). There are 13 residues in the CDR3. Germline V gene lookup returns CDR1 MNHEY and CDR2 SVGAGI. V was shortened by 3 bases and J by 7 bases, with 13 bases between the two germline ends. The CDR3 DNA reads as TGTGCCAGCAGTTATTCCGGGGGCAGGGAGCAGTACTTC. This gives the protein CASSYSGGREQYF.

The rearrangement uses TRBV9 and TRBJ1-4; D is ambiguous. Germline CDR1 is SGDLS and CDR2 is YYNGEE. Trimming pared 3 bases from V and 0 bases from J, leaving 9 bases between. The CDR3 totals 15 residues. CDR3 bases: TGTGCCAGCAGCGCCCAACCCGCAACTAATGAAAAACTGTTTTTT. Translating gives CASSAQPATNEKLFF. Together with reference TRBV9 and TRBJ1-4, the CDR3 gives the full variable domain: DSGVTQTPKHLITATGQRVTLRCSPRSGDLSVYWYQQSLDQGLQFLIQYYNGEERAKGNILERFSAQQFPDLHSELNLSSLELGDSALYFCASSAQPATNEKLFFGSGTQLSVL.

The V gene is TRBV29-1, the J gene TRBJ2-7; a possible D gene is TRBD2 (5 bases). Per the germline V gene, CDR1 is SQVTM and CDR2 is ANQGSEA. Trimming removed 7 bases at V and 4 bases at J, with 11 bases between. This CDR3 is built from 11 residues. This CDR3 reads CSASRGYEQYF. The CDR3 DNA follows: TGCAGCGCCTCGCGAGGGTACGAGCAGTACTTC.